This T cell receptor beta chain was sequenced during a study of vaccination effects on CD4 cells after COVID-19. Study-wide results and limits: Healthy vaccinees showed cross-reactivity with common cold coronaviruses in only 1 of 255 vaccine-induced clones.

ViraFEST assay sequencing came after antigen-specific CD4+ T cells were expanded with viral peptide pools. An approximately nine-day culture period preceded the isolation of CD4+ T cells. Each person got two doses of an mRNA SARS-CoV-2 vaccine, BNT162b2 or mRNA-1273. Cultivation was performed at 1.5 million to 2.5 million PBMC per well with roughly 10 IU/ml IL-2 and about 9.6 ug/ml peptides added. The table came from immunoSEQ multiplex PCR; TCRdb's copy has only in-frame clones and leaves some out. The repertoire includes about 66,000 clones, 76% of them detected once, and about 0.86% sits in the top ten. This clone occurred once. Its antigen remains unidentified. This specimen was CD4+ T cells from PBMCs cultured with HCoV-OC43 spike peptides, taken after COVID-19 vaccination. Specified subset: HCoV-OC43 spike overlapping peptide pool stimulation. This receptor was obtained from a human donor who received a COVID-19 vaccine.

The CDR3 spells CASSAIPGPGAKNIQYF. The CDR3 nucleotides are TGTGCCAGCAGCGCGATCCCAGGGCCCGGGGCCAAAAACATTCAGTACTTC. The V call is TRBV9, the J call TRBJ2-4; D perhaps matches TRBD1 (5 bases). Trimming cost V 3 bases and J 1 base, with 17 bases left between them. Germline CDR1 is SGDLS and CDR2 is YYNGEE. This CDR3 is built from 17 residues.